This T cell receptor (beta chain) was recovered during a study of blood T cell repertoires in COVID-19. Overall study context: PBMCs, B-cell-depleted T cells, or T cells provided the cDNA or gDNA that made up the material.

As originally analysed: Quantification of nucleated cells was approximated via reference gene primer amplification. The table came from immunoSEQ multiplex PCR; TCRdb's copy has only in-frame clones and leaves some out. Clonal size and the V and J genes are those of that table, whereas D and trimming came from the DNA. In the table there are about 62,000 clones, around 86% of which are singletons. The CDR3 loop spans 15 amino acids. Trimming took 3 bases from V and 4 from J; bases not matched to a gene: 2. Germline lookup yields CDR1 LGHDT and CDR2 YNNKEL (reference sequence). The rearrangement links TRBV3-1 (or the pseudogene TRBV3-2) to TRBJ2-1; 11 bases are a match to TRBD2. This sequence originates from a woman of 80 years or more with acute or convalescent COVID-19. The specimen was peripheral blood. CDR3 nucleotide sequence: TGTGCCAGCAGCCAGACTAGCGGGACATACAATGAGCAGTTCTTC. Its translation is CASSQTSGTYNEQFF.